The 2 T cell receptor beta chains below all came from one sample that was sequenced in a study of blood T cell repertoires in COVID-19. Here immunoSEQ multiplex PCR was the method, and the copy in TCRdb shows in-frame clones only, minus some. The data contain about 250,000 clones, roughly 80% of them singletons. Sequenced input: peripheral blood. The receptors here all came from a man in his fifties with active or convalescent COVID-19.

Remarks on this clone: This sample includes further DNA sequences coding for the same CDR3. The CDR3 region is CASSPGETQYF. The DNA for the CDR3 is TGTGCCAGCTCGCCCGGGGAGACCCAGTACTTC. The rearrangement uses TRBV18 and TRBJ2-5, with no clear D. This CDR3 comprises 11 residues. V lost 6 bases and J 5 bases, leaving 7 bases between the germline ends. Germline V gives CDR1 KGHSH, CDR2 LQKENI.

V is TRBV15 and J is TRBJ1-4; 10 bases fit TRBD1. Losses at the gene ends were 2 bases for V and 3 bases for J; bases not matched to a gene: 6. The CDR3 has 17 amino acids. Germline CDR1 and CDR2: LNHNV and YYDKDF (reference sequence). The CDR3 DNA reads TGTGCCACCAGCAGAAACAGGGGACAGGGGTCTAATGAAAAACTGTTTTTT. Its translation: CATSRNRGQGSNEKLFF.